This T cell receptor (beta chain) emerged from a study of T cell repertoires in cytomegalovirus infection. Study in general: Signatures in public TCR beta sequences pointed to both CMV infection and matching HLA type.

TCRdb passed the reads through MiXCR, listing each CDR3 protein once. The sample holds roughly 700,000 distinct CDR3 sequences, around 35% seen once. This clonotype showed up just a few times. No antigen is known for it. Study observations and caveats: The cumulative frequency of public TCR beta families identified carriers of CMV plus the relevant HLA. HLA-C-restricted CMV clonotypes gave the most frequent clonotype in two of eight donors.

J gave up 7 bases and V 5 bases, and 6 bases lay outside the gene matches. Germline loops: CDR1 DFQATT, CDR2 SNEGSKA (reference sequence). CDR3 length equals 14 residues. V gene TRBV20-1 combines with J gene TRBJ2-1; 12 positions match TRBD2. The source is a human donor in good health (CMV status not recorded). Some clones in this sample may be carry-over from other donors' samples. This sample comprised cultured PBMCs, obtained from culture after CMV antigen stimulation. Written as DNA, the CDR3 is TGCAGTGCTTGGACTAGCGGGAATATTAATGAGCAGTTCTTC. This sequence encodes CSAWTSGNINEQFF.